The rows below give T cell receptor beta chains drawn from one sample of a study of blood T cell repertoires in COVID-19. Sequenced by immunoSEQ multiplex PCR; TCRdb stores in-frame clones only, minus some. The table lists some 270,000 clones, about four fifths of them singletons. The sample was peripheral blood. These receptors all come from a person aged 70 to 85 with COVID-19, enrolled during active disease. Each CDR3 is given with its conserved first and last residue. The D gene is left open where the match is weak. Clone size is given for some rows only: seen once, a few or many times, or a class if the clone is expanded.

-	TRBD1	TRBV6-5	TRBJ1-1	CASRPDRGAGTEAFF	TGTGCCAGCAGACCCGACAGGGGGGCCGGCACTGAAGCTTTCTTT
-	-	TRBV24-1	TRBJ2-7	CAIRRYEQYF	TGTGCCATCAGGCGTTACGAGCAGTACTTC
-	TRBD1	TRBV4-3	TRBJ1-4	CASRPDRELGKLFF	TGCGCCAGCCGACCGGACAGGGAACTCGGAAAACTGTTTTTT
-	-	TRBV3-1/TRBV3-2	TRBJ1-2	CASSHQGSRNTF	TGTGCCAGCAGCCACCAAGGTTCCAGGAACACCTTC
-	TRBD1	TRBV28	TRBJ1-2	CASIPLPHRGEEGYTF	TGTGCCAGCATACCTCTACCGCACAGGGGCGAGGAGGGCTACACCTTC
-	TRBD2	TRBV19	TRBJ2-2	CASSNRPSGANTGELFF	TGTGCCAGTAGTAATCGGCCTAGCGGGGCGAACACCGGGGAGCTGTTTTTT
-	TRBD1	TRBV9	TRBJ1-2	CASSTRDSKRGGYTF	TGTGCCAGCAGCACCAGGGACAGTAAGAGGGGTGGCTACACCTTC
-	TRBD2	TRBV7-3	TRBJ2-1	CASSLTGTSGSAPSYNEQFF	TGTGCCAGCAGCTTAACAGGAACTAGCGGGAGCGCACCGTCCTACAATGAGCAGTTCTTC
-	-	TRBV19	TRBJ2-2	CASSREFSDFNTGELFF	TGTGCCAGTAGTAGAGAGTTCTCGGACTTCAACACCGGGGAGCTGTTTTTT
-	TRBD2	TRBV4-1	TRBJ2-1	CATGIAGGREQFF	TGCGCCACGGGAATAGCGGGGGGTCGTGAGCAGTTCTTC
-	-	TRBV5-3	TRBJ1-1	CARSQPEENTEAFF	TGTGCCAGAAGCCAACCGGAGGAGAACACTGAAGCTTTCTTT
-	-	TRBV9	TRBJ2-4	CASSTRQDSIQYF	TGTGCCAGCAGCACTCGACAGGATAGCATTCAGTACTTC
-	TRBD1	TRBV6-2/TRBV6-3	TRBJ2-7	CASSHQTGEIVPREQYF	TGTGCCAGCAGCCACCAGACAGGGGAGATTGTCCCTCGCGAGCAGTACTTC
-	-	TRBV9	TRBJ1-5	CASSGVGFVEPQHF	TGTGCCAGCAGCGGCGTGGGCTTCGTGGAGCCCCAGCATTTT
-	TRBD1	TRBV6-5	TRBJ2-7	CASQQGTYEQYF	TGTGCCAGTCAACAGGGGACCTACGAGCAGTACTTC
-	-	TRBV4-3	TRBJ1-3	CASSHAGNTIYF	TGCGCCAGCAGCCACGCTGGAAACACCATATATTTT
-	-	TRBV6-6	TRBJ1-1	CATKGGGNTEAFF	TGTGCCACCAAGGGAGGGGGGAACACTGAAGCTTTCTTT
-	-	TRBV10-1	TRBJ1-5	CAKWGGEGNQPQHF	TGCGCCAAATGGGGGGGGGAAGGCAATCAGCCCCAGCATTTT
-	-	TRBV28	TRBJ1-1	CASSGGALEAFF	TGTGCCAGCAGCGGCGGGGCACTTGAAGCTTTCTTT
-	TRBD2	TRBV7-3	TRBJ2-3	CASSRGLAGGLRGDTQYF	TGTGCCAGCAGCAGGGGACTAGCGGGGGGCCTCCGAGGGGATACGCAGTATTTT
few	-	TRBV5-1	TRBJ2-7	CASSLDGIYEQYF	TGCGCCAGCAGCTTGGACGGGATCTACGAGCAGTACTTC
-	TRBD2	TRBV7-3	TRBJ2-3	CASSSGLSTDTQYF	TGTGCCAGCAGCTCGGGACTAAGCACAGATACGCAGTATTTT
-	TRBD1	TRBV5-5	TRBJ2-1	CASAGTGINEQFF	TGTGCCTCGGCCGGGACAGGGATAAATGAGCAGTTCTTC
few	TRBD2	TRBV6-5	TRBJ2-1	CASSPGGGVGNEQFF	TGTGCCAGCAGTCCGGGGGGGGGAGTGGGAAATGAGCAGTTCTTC
-	-	TRBV27	TRBJ1-6	CASSFRNGNNSPLHF	TGTGCCAGCAGTTTCCGAAACGGGAATAATTCACCCCTCCACTTT
once	-	TRBV29-1	TRBJ1-2	CSAVRGSYGYTF	TGCAGCGCAGTGCGGGGGAGTTATGGCTACACCTTC
few	-	TRBV7-6	TRBJ2-2	CASSLELRNTGELFF	TGTGCCAGCAGCTTAGAACTCCGGAACACCGGGGAGCTGTTTTTT
-	TRBD1	TRBV30	TRBJ2-6	CAWSRSTGAGANVLTF	TGTGCCTGGAGTAGGTCAACAGGGGCTGGGGCCAACGTCCTGACTTTC
-	-	TRBV10-3	TRBJ2-3	CAISDSGTDTQYF	TGTGCCATCAGTGATTCGGGAACAGATACGCAGTATTTT
-	TRBD1	TRBV27	TRBJ1-2	CASSFKGGGGYTF	TGTGCCAGCAGTTTTAAAGGGGGCGGTGGCTACACCTTC
few	TRBD1	TRBV7-2	TRBJ2-5	CASSLGDRGPSETQYF	TGTGCCAGCAGCTTAGGCGACAGGGGGCCTTCGGAGACCCAGTACTTC
-	TRBD1	TRBV18	TRBJ2-7	CASSHGQGNSYEQYF	TGTGCCAGCTCACACGGACAGGGGAACTCCTACGAGCAGTACTTC
-	TRBD2	TRBV13	TRBJ2-3	CASSRRGGNTDTQYF	TGTGCCAGCAGCCGCCGGGGGGGGAACACAGATACGCAGTATTTT
few	TRBD1	TRBV18	TRBJ2-4	CASSPRTGGHFIQYF	TGTGCCAGCTCACCAAGGACAGGGGGTCACTTCATTCAGTACTTC
-	-	TRBV3-1/TRBV3-2	TRBJ2-3	CASSQVRVDTQYF	TGTGCCAGCAGCCAAGTTCGGGTTGATACGCAGTATTTT
-	TRBD2	TRBV7-7	TRBJ2-3	CASSLAAAGETPYTQYF	TGTGCCAGCAGCTTAGCCGCAGCGGGAGAGACCCCGTATACGCAGTATTTT
-	TRBD2	TRBV5-4	TRBJ2-7	CASSLRAGALEGQYF	TGTGCCAGCAGCTTGAGGGCGGGAGCCCTCGAGGGGCAGTACTTC
-	TRBD2	TRBV19	TRBJ2-4	CASSRTTSGGEENIQYF	TGTGCCAGTAGCCGGACCACTAGCGGGGGGGAAGAAAACATTCAGTACTTC
once	-	TRBV6-1	TRBJ2-1	CASSEARGTALFF	TGTGCCAGCAGTGAAGCCCGCGGGACAGCCCTGTTCTTC
-	TRBD2	TRBV7-6	TRBJ2-7	CASSSSSGTTYEQYF	TGTGCCAGCAGCTCCAGTAGCGGGACAACCTACGAGCAGTACTTC
-	TRBD1	TRBV29-1	TRBJ1-2	CSVLGQGNGYTF	TGCAGCGTGTTGGGACAGGGTAATGGCTACACCTTC
-	-	TRBV9	TRBJ2-5	CASSPEPLAMETQYF	TGTGCCAGCAGCCCCGAACCCCTAGCGATGGAGACCCAGTACTTC
-	TRBD1	TRBV3-1/TRBV3-2	TRBJ2-7	CASSQDRTGQGASYEQYF	TGTGCCAGCAGCCAAGATCGAACTGGACAGGGGGCCTCCTACGAGCAGTACTTC
-	-	TRBV7-2	TRBJ2-1	CASSLRAYNEQFF	TGTGCCAGCAGCTTAAGAGCCTACAATGAGCAGTTCTTC
-	TRBD1	TRBV19	TRBJ1-2	CASSLRGGTGRNYGYTF	TGTGCCAGTAGTCTCCGAGGCGGGACAGGGCGCAACTATGGCTACACCTTC
once	TRBD1	TRBV6-5	TRBJ1-5	CASRTGYQPQHF	TGTGCCAGCAGGACAGGGTATCAGCCCCAGCATTTT
-	TRBD2	TRBV5-1	TRBJ2-7	CASSLVSSGRNEQYF	TGCGCCAGCAGCTTGGTTTCTAGCGGGAGAAACGAGCAGTACTTC
-	TRBD1	TRBV5-5	TRBJ1-2	CASSLVFVGDRPAPGYTF	TGTGCCAGCAGCTTGGTATTCGTTGGGGACAGGCCCGCTCCTGGCTACACCTTC
-	-	TRBV27	TRBJ1-2	CASSLGLPLSDGYTF	TGTGCCAGCAGTCTCGGACTGCCATTGTCGGACGGCTACACCTTC
-	-	TRBV6-5	TRBJ2-1	CATEGPFVNEQFF	TGTGCCACCGAGGGCCCTTTTGTAAATGAGCAGTTCTTC
-	-	TRBV6-6	TRBJ1-6	CASSYSMDSRNSPLHF	TGTGCCAGCAGTTACTCGATGGACAGCCGGAATTCACCCCTCCACTTT
-	-	TRBV6-5	TRBJ1-1	CASTSTANTEAFF	TGTGCCAGCACCTCTACAGCGAACACTGAAGCTTTCTTT
-	-	TRBV27	TRBJ2-1	CASSLQIIGRADNEQFF	TGTGCCAGCAGTTTACAGATTATCGGAAGAGCGGACAATGAGCAGTTCTTC